This passage covers 28 T cell receptor beta chains from one sample sequenced in a study of T cell clonotyping in hematopoietic cell transplantation. Time point meaning: recipient sample about 28 days before transplant, after cytoreduction. Sequenced by immunoSEQ multiplex PCR; TCRdb stores in-frame clones only, minus some. The table shows around 25,000 clones, with more than 65% occurring only once. Sequencing used peripheral blood mononuclear cells, obtained before stem cell transplant. The receptor source for this set is a woman aged 55-75 years with acute myeloid leukemia. Some clones in this sample may be carry-over from other donors' samples.

The chain carries TRBV6-1 and TRBJ1-3; D remains unclear. The CDR3 spans 13 residues. V gave up 7 bases and J gave up 4 bases, with 11 bases separating them. Germline values: CDR1 MNHNS, CDR2 SASEGT. As DNA, the CDR3 is TGTGCCAGCACAGATCCGGCCGGAAACACCATATATTTT. It yields the protein CASTDPAGNTIYF.

J is TRBJ2-1 and V is TRBV4-1; D is uncertain. CDR1 MGHRA and CDR2 YSYEKL come from the germline V gene. V lost 1 base, J lost 2 bases, and 12 bases lay in between. CDR3 length equals 16 residues. The CDR3 region has the DNA TGCGCCAGCAGCCAAGGGCTTCGGTTCGCCTACAATGAGCAGTTCTTC. Translating gives CASSQGLRFAYNEQFF.

This clone was seen more than once but under ten times. The V call is TRBV2, the J call TRBJ2-7; perhaps D is TRBD1 or TRBD2 (6 bases each). Germline CDR1 and CDR2: SNHLY and FYNNEI. This CDR3 is built from 13 residues. The V end was cut by 8 bases, the J end by 3 bases, with 14 bases between. In DNA form, the CDR3 reads TGTGCCAGCTCGCGGGACATCCTCTACGAGCAGTACTTC. It translates to CASSRDILYEQYF.

V usage is TRBV5-4 and J usage is TRBJ2-1, with 7 bases matching TRBD2. This CDR3 has 15 residues. After removal of 2 bases from V and 5 bases from J, the junction contained 7 bases not matched to a gene. CDR1 and CDR2 from the germline V gene are SGHNT and YYREEE (reference sequence). CDR3 protein: CASSLGAGPNNEQFF. The CDR3 region has the DNA TGTGCCAGCAGCTTAGGAGCGGGGCCCAACAATGAGCAGTTCTTC.

V gene TRBV5-1 combines with J gene TRBJ2-7, with TRBD1 matching 9 bases. The V and J ends lost 4 bases and 5 bases, in that order; junction bases with no gene match: 13. Germline CDR1 and CDR2: SGHRS and YFSETQ. This CDR3 is 16 amino acids long. CDR3 region: CASSLFSGTGNHEQYF. In nucleotides, the CDR3 is TGCGCCAGCAGCCTCTTCAGCGGGACAGGGAACCACGAGCAGTACTTC.

The rearrangement links TRBV7-3 to TRBJ1-2; D is undetermined. Per germline, CDR1 SGHTA and CDR2 FQGTGA. V gave up 1 base and J gave up 3 bases, with 6 bases separating them. The CDR3 extends over 13 amino acids. The CDR3 here is CASSLSRDYGYTF. CDR3 nucleotide sequence: TGTGCCAGCAGCTTAAGCCGGGACTATGGCTACACCTTC.

Note on this clone: Mismatch with germline at one junction end may stem from a read error. This chain uses TRBV20-1 with TRBJ2-1; 9 bases line up with TRBD2. The germline V gene has CDR1 DFQATT and CDR2 SNEGSKA (reference sequence). The CDR3 contains 11 residues. CDR3 sequence reads: CSAILAGGSLF. The CDR3 DNA is TGCAGTGCCATCCTTGCGGGAGGGTCTCTCTTC.

This clone was observed a few times. The rearrangement uses TRBV7-3 and TRBJ2-1; a possible D gene is TRBD1 (6 bases). The CDR3 is made up of 15 amino acids. The V end lost 4 bases, the J end lost 1 base, and 11 bases lay between the germline ends. CDR1 and CDR2 (germline): SGHTA, FQGTGA. CDR3 nucleotide sequence: TGTGCCAGCAGCTCATTGGGGGCGTCCTACAATGAGCAGTTCTTC. It yields the protein CASSSLGASYNEQFF.

V and J are TRBV7-2 and TRBJ2-5, with 7 positions matching TRBD2. V shed 3 bases and J 5 bases; nucleotides not matched to a gene: 3. The V gene's germline CDR1 is SGHTA and CDR2 FQGNSA. The CDR3 loop spans 13 amino acids. The CDR3 coding sequence is TGTGCCAGCAGCTTCGGGGGAGGGGAGACCCAGTACTTC. The encoded protein is CASSFGGGETQYF.

V usage is TRBV11-2 and J usage is TRBJ1-4, with D uncertain. Trimming stripped 4 bases from V and 8 bases from J, with 14 bases between. Germline V gives CDR1 SGHAT, CDR2 FQNNGV. The CDR3 is 14 residues long. This CDR3 reads CASSSTLGGEKLFF. The CDR3 DNA reads TGTGCCAGCAGCTCGACCCTGGGAGGAGAAAAACTGTTTTTT.

In this sample, this clone turned up once. V is TRBV19 and J is TRBJ2-7, with unresolved D. The CDR3 loop spans 14 amino acids. V was shortened by 5 bases and J by 0 bases, with 11 bases between the two germline ends. Germline CDR1 and CDR2: LNHDA and SQIVND (reference sequence). CDR3 in amino acids: CASSAGPSSYEQYF. The CDR3 nucleotides read TGTGCCAGTAGTGCCGGACCCAGCTCCTACGAGCAGTACTTC. Variable domain in full (rest from reference TRBV19 and TRBJ2-7): DGGITQSPKYLFRKEGQNVTLSCEQNLNHDAMYWYRQDPGQGLRLIYYSQIVNDFQKGDIAEGYSVSREKKESFPLTVTSAQKNPTAFYLCASSAGPSSYEQYFGPGTRLTVT.

The rearrangement uses TRBV5-1 and TRBJ2-7; D is uncertain. CDR1 SGHRS and CDR2 YFSETQ come from the germline V gene. The CDR3 totals 14 residues. The V end was cut by 0 bases, the J end by 2 bases, with 9 bases between. The CDR3 DNA reads TGCGCCAGCAGCTTGGAAGGGCTACCCTACGAGCAGTACTTC. It codes for CASSLEGLPYEQYF.

This chain connects TRBV19 to TRBJ2-1, with TRBD1 matching 11 bases. CDR1 is LNHDA, CDR2 SQIVND, per germline (reference sequence). The CDR3 runs 17 residues. V lost 3 bases, J lost 0 bases, and 4 bases stayed unmatched. The CDR3 DNA is TGTGCCAGTAGTATGGGACAGGGGGTGAACTCCTACAATGAGCAGTTCTTC. Translation: CASSMGQGVNSYNEQFF.

The rearrangement uses TRBV7-9 and TRBJ1-1; 8 bases fit TRBD1. Germline CDR1 reads SEHNR; CDR2 reads FQNEAQ (reference sequence). CDR3 length equals 14 residues. V shed 5 bases and J 1 base; nucleotides not matched to a gene: 3. In nucleotides, the CDR3 is TGTGCCAGCAGCAAAACAGGGGGGAACACTGAAGCTTTCTTT. This codes for CASSKTGGNTEAFF.

The rearrangement joins TRBV2 to TRBJ2-7; possible D gene TRBD1, 6 bases. Germline lookup yields CDR1 SNHLY and CDR2 FYNNEI. CDR3 size: 12 residues. The V gene lost 7 bases and the J gene lost 7 bases, with 14 bases spanning the gap. The CDR3 here is CASTILRGEQYF. Written as DNA, the CDR3 is TGTGCCAGCACCATTCTAAGGGGGGAGCAGTACTTC.

The rearrangement joins TRBV5-6 to TRBJ1-4, with TRBD1 as a possible D gene (5 bases). This CDR3 comprises 15 residues. Germline CDR1 and CDR2: SGHDT and YYEEEE. Trimming cost V 0 bases and J 8 bases, with 14 bases left between them. CDR3 DNA: TGTGCCAGCAGCTTGGTGGGTCAGGGAGGGGAAAAACTGTTTTTT. This sequence encodes CASSLVGQGGEKLFF.

This rearrangement joins TRBV7-9 to TRBJ2-5; tentatively, D is TRBD2 (5 bases). The CDR3 spans 14 residues. The germline gives CDR1 SEHNR, CDR2 FQNEAQ (reference sequence). The V gene lost 5 bases and the J gene lost 4 bases, with 14 bases spanning the gap. The CDR3 sequence: CASSPGRAAETQYF. CDR3 nucleotide sequence: TGTGCCAGCAGCCCGGGGAGAGCTGCAGAGACCCAGTACTTC.

The J gene is TRBJ2-1, the V gene TRBV19; D is undetermined. Germline assignment: CDR1 LNHDA and CDR2 SQIVND (reference sequence). The germline V and J ends were trimmed by 7 bases and 0 bases, with 10 bases remaining between them. The CDR3 loop spans 14 amino acids. The CDR3 is CASMARSSYNEQFF. The CDR3 DNA reads as TGTGCCAGTATGGCGCGGAGCTCCTACAATGAGCAGTTCTTC.

The chain combines TRBV11-2 with TRBJ1-1; perhaps TRBD1 as D (5 bases). This CDR3 region has 13 residues. V was shortened by 4 bases and J by 4 bases, with 10 bases between the two germline ends. The germline CDR1 and CDR2 sequences are SGHAT and FQNNGV. The CDR3 here is CASSSPGATEAFF. As DNA, the CDR3 is TGTGCCAGCAGCTCTCCCGGGGCCACTGAAGCTTTCTTT.

V is TRBV6-5 and J is TRBJ2-7, with 8 bases fitting TRBD2. CDR3 length: 13 residues. V lost 7 bases to trimming and J lost 4 bases; unmatched junction nucleotides: 6. Germline V gives CDR1 MNHEY, CDR2 SVGAGI. This CDR3 reads CASNRASGYEQYF. Written as DNA, the CDR3 is TGTGCCAGCAATCGGGCTAGCGGGTACGAGCAGTACTTC.

The genes are TRBV7-3 and TRBJ1-1, with D uncertain. This CDR3 has 13 residues. The germline V gene has CDR1 SGHTA and CDR2 FQGTGA. The V end was cut by 7 bases, the J end by 4 bases, with 13 bases between. CDR3 sequence: CASTRSEGTEAFF. The CDR3 DNA follows: TGTGCCAGCACCCGGAGTGAGGGCACTGAAGCTTTCTTT.

The rearrangement uses TRBV7-2 and TRBJ2-5, with D hard to call. Deletions cut 5 bases from V and 0 bases from J, with 10 bases between. There are 14 residues in the CDR3. Germline CDR1 reads SGHTA; CDR2 reads FQGNSA. CDR3 protein: CASSRRPYQETQYF. CDR3 nucleotide sequence: TGTGCCAGCAGCCGACGTCCGTACCAAGAGACCCAGTACTTC.

The chain carries TRBV25-1 and TRBJ2-4; maybe TRBD1 (6 bases). Trimming left V 4 bases short and J 6 bases short, with 13 bases between. The CDR3 spans 14 residues. The germline V gene encodes CDR1 MGHDK and CDR2 SYGVNS. The CDR3, as DNA: TGTGCCAGCAGTGCCGGGACAAAGTCAAACATTCAGTACTTC. Amino acid sequence: CASSAGTKSNIQYF. Looking up the rest from reference TRBV25-1 and TRBJ2-4 gives the full variable domain: EADIYQTPRYLVIGTGKKITLECSQTMGHDKMYWYQQDPGMELHLIHYSYGVNSTEKGDLSSESTVSRIRTEHFPLTLESARPSHTSQYLCASSAGTKSNIQYFGAGTRLSVL.

The chain employs TRBV28 and TRBJ1-5, with TRBD1 as a possible D gene (5 bases). The CDR3 sequence is 17 residues long. Germline CDR1 and CDR2: MDHEN and SYDVKM. The V and J ends lost 3 bases and 0 bases respectively, with 15 bases between them. DNA of the CDR3: TGTGCCAGCAGTTTGAACCAGGGAGGGTATAGCAATCAGCCCCAGCATTTT. This translates into CASSLNQGGYSNQPQHF.

The V call is TRBV5-1, the J call TRBJ1-1; TRBD1 matches 8 bases. Germline CDR1 reads SGHRS; CDR2 reads YFSETQ. The CDR3 spans 13 residues. With 3 bases clipped from V and 5 bases from J, the junction kept 3 bases outside the gene matches. The CDR3 region is CASSSRTGTEAFF. The CDR3 nucleotides are TGCGCCAGCAGCTCCCGGACAGGGACTGAAGCTTTCTTT.

The chain joins TRBV27 to TRBJ1-1; D may be TRBD1 (5 bases). Per germline, CDR1 MNHEY and CDR2 SMNVEV (reference sequence). V dropped 3 bases and J dropped 11 bases, with 16 bases sitting between them. The CDR3 extends over 13 amino acids. The CDR3 coding sequence is TGTGCCAGCAGTTTCGGGACGGAACTGGACGCTTTCTTT. Protein product: CASSFGTELDAFF.

The rearrangement uses TRBV11-2 and TRBJ2-7; 7 positions match TRBD2. In germline, CDR1 is SGHAT, CDR2 FQNNGV. Losses at the gene ends were 2 bases for V and 2 bases for J; bases not matched to a gene: 6. The CDR3 covers 15 residues. The CDR3 loop reads CASSLSGTETYEQYF. The CDR3 bases are TGTGCCAGCAGCTTAAGCGGGACGGAGACCTACGAGCAGTACTTC.

This clone came up a few times. This chain links TRBV7-8 with TRBJ2-3; perhaps TRBD2 as D (6 bases). In germline, CDR1 is SGHVS, CDR2 FQNEAQ. The CDR3 totals 17 residues. V gave up 5 bases and J gave up 1 base, with 19 bases separating them. The CDR3 coding sequence is TGTGCCAGCAGCCCCCGGGGTGGCGGGATCGGCACAGATACGCAGTATTTT. Translating gives CASSPRGGGIGTDTQYF.